This TCR beta chain was found in a study of T cells in Graves' hyperthyroidism and ophthalmopathy. Study-wide findings and caveats: Blood samples included most of the expanded thyroid clonotypes exceeding 0.001. Ophthalmopathy was separated from stable hyperthyroidism by a 13 V-J model.

The hyperthyroidism was newly diagnosed and had lasted under 2 months; the patients were aged 18 to 65. Exclusions: uncontrolled infection, other autoimmune disease, pregnancy, lactation. RNA transcripts served as the template for amplifying TCR beta CDR3 regions. A set of HTBI primers served as the primers for a first-round RT-PCR of the TCR CDR3. TCRdb re-analysed the multiplex PCR reads in MiXCR, keeping a single row per CDR3 protein. The sample shows about 690,000 distinct CDR3 sequences, 17% of them seen only once. For this clonotype: What it binds is not known.

J lost 5 bases, V lost 1 base, and 10 bases had no gene match. Per the germline V gene, CDR1 is DFQATT and CDR2 is SNEGSKA (reference sequence). The CDR3 is 17 residues long. V and J are TRBV20-1 and TRBJ2-2, with 10 bases matching TRBD2. This sequence was found in a man over 45 with Graves' hyperthyroidism. The specimen was blood. The CDR3 DNA reads as TGCAGTGCTAGAGGCTTCTGGACTAGCGGTCCTACCGGGGAGCTGTTTTTT. This codes for CSARGFWTSGPTGELFF.